The 22 T cell receptor beta chains given below trace back to one sample, sequenced in a study of T cells expressing NK-cell markers. TCRdb reprocessed the 5' RACE reads and stores each CDR3 protein as one record, lacking DNA. The table lists 350,000 to 450,000 distinct CDR3 sequences. Sequenced input: blood T cells: a sorted CD56 or NKG2C T cell subset, CD4+ or CD8+ T cells, or bulk PBMC T cells (not recorded which). The receptor set was obtained from a man aged 18-70 years in good health.

V gene TRBV29-1 combines with J gene TRBJ1-5; as DNA is missing, the TRBD1 call by TCRdb cannot be tested. Germline CDR1 is SQVTM and CDR2 is ANQGSEA. The CDR3 totals 12 residues. This CDR3 reads CSARTGSQPQHF.

This chain links TRBV11-1 with TRBJ1-4; absent DNA, TCRdb's TRBD1 call cannot be checked. The CDR3 contains 18 residues. Germline CDR1 reads SGHAT; CDR2 reads FQDESV (reference sequence). The CDR3 loop reads CASSANRAVGSTNEKLFF.

This chain connects TRBV6-5 to TRBJ2-7; TCRdb proposes TRBD1, but this gene call is untestable without DNA. Germline CDR1 is MNHEY and CDR2 is SVGAGI. This CDR3 comprises 15 residues. The CDR3 reads CASSYFRGSGSEQYF.

This chain uses TRBV19 with TRBJ2-3; with no DNA, the TCRdb D assignment of TRBD1 cannot be verified. Per the germline V gene, CDR1 is LNHDA and CDR2 is SQIVND (reference sequence). The CDR3 is 18 amino acids. This chain's CDR3 is CARLPGTGDHSSTDTQYF.

CDR3 sequence: CSARDPQGRNEQFF. The rearrangement joins TRBV20-1 to TRBJ2-1; with no DNA, the TCRdb D assignment of TRBD1 cannot be verified. CDR3 length: 14 residues. Germline CDR1 DFQATT, CDR2 SNEGSKA (reference sequence).

J is TRBJ2-2 and V is TRBV4-2; without DNA, the TCRdb call of TRBD1 cannot be checked. CDR1 is LGHNA, CDR2 YNFKEQ, per germline. The CDR3 has 17 amino acids. CDR3 amino acids: CASSQEWDLRTAGELFF.

The V and J genes are TRBV7-2 and TRBJ1-1; the D call of TRBD1 rests on TCRdb alone, since no DNA is present to check it. The CDR3 sequence is 14 residues long. The germline V gene encodes CDR1 SGHTA and CDR2 FQGNSA. The CDR3 sequence: CASSLGGPFTEAFF.

The genes are TRBV4-2 and TRBJ2-7; the TRBD2 assignment by TCRdb is unverifiable without DNA. Germline V gene sequence: CDR1 LGHNA, CDR2 YNFKEQ. The CDR3 covers 17 residues. The CDR3: CASSQVLVRTSDYEQYF.

The CDR3: CAWSIGRETQYF. The chain is built from TRBV30 and TRBJ2-5; TCRdb picks TRBD2, but there is no DNA to check that call. The CDR3 loop spans 12 amino acids. Germline V CDR1 and CDR2: GTSNPN, SVGIG (reference sequence).

This chain joins TRBV9 and TRBJ1-6; TCRdb names TRBD1, which stays unverified in the absence of DNA. The CDR3 extends over 15 amino acids. From germline, CDR1 is SGDLS and CDR2 YYNGEE. CDR3 residues: CASSAQGTVNSPLHF.

The chain uses TRBV20-1 and TRBJ2-7; with no DNA, the TCRdb D assignment of TRBD2 cannot be verified. The CDR3 is 14 amino acids. Germline assignment: CDR1 DFQATT and CDR2 SNEGSKA (reference sequence). CDR3 protein: CSACRTSGAKEQYF.

The V and J genes are TRBV5-6 and TRBJ2-7; TCRdb's assignment of TRBD1 cannot be checked, as there is no DNA. The CDR3 is 16 residues long. Germline V gene lookup returns CDR1 SGHDT and CDR2 YYEEEE. CDR3 residues: CASSSSGTESSYEQYF. The complete variable domain, with remaining parts taken from reference TRBV5-6 and TRBJ2-7, reads DAGVTQSPTHLIKTRGQQVTLRCSPKSGHDTVSWYQQALGQGPQFIFQYYEEEERQRGNFPDRFSGHQFPNYSSELNVNALLLGDSALYLCASSSSGTESSYEQYFGPGTRLTVT.

The chain joins TRBV4-2 to TRBJ2-3. The CDR3 totals 15 residues. Germline V gives CDR1 LGHNA, CDR2 YNFKEQ. The CDR3 protein is CASSQVHVETDTQYF.

This rearrangement joins TRBV25-1 to TRBJ2-7; absent DNA, TCRdb's TRBD1 call cannot be checked. Germline V lookup: CDR1 MGHDK, CDR2 SYGVNS. The CDR3 runs 15 residues. Here the CDR3 reads CASSEPGPISYEQYF.

V is TRBV29-1 and J is TRBJ1-2; there is no DNA to check the TCRdb D call of TRBD1. From germline, CDR1 is SQVTM and CDR2 ANQGSEA. This CDR3 region has 13 residues. CDR3 sequence: CSVERLGDYGYTF. Complete variable domain (other parts from reference TRBV29-1 and TRBJ1-2): SAVISQKPSRDICQRGTSLTIQCQVDSQVTMMFWYRQQPGQSLTLIATANQGSEATYESGFVIDKFPISRPNLTFSTLTVSNMSPEDSSIYLCSVERLGDYGYTFGSGTRLTVV.

V and J are TRBV18 and TRBJ1-1. Germline values: CDR1 KGHSH, CDR2 LQKENI. The CDR3 runs 15 residues. CDR3 sequence: CASSQNPVGPTEAFF. Based on the CDR3 plus reference TRBV18 and TRBJ1-1, the full variable domain is NAGVMQNPRHLVRRRGQEARLRCSPMKGHSHVYWYRQLPEEGLKFMVYLQKENIIDESGMPKERFSAEFPKEGPSILRIQQVVRGDSAAYFCASSQNPVGPTEAFFGQGTRLTVV.

The rearrangement joins TRBV9 to TRBJ2-7; as DNA is missing, the TRBD1 call by TCRdb cannot be tested. The CDR3 covers 15 residues. Germline CDR1 SGDLS, CDR2 YYNGEE. CDR3 sequence reads: CASSVLDRGTYEQYF.

The chain has TRBV10-3 and TRBJ1-1. CDR3 length equals 12 residues. The V gene's germline CDR1 is ENHRY and CDR2 SYGVKD. CDR3: CATDQGNTEAFF.

The rearrangement joins TRBV7-6 to TRBJ2-4; without DNA, the TCRdb call of TRBD1 cannot be checked. This CDR3 is 14 amino acids long. Germline V gene sequence: CDR1 SGHVS, CDR2 FNYEAQ. The CDR3 reads CASSSGTGLNIQYF.

J is TRBJ2-7 and V is TRBV13; checking the TCRdb D call of TRBD1 is not possible without DNA. There are 15 residues in the CDR3. Germline loops: CDR1 PRHDT, CDR2 FYEKMQ (reference sequence). CDR3 in amino acids: CASSPTTGIGYEQYF. The full variable domain, completed using reference TRBV13 and TRBJ2-7, is AAGVIQSPRHLIKEKRETATLKCYPIPRHDTVYWYQQGPGQDPQFLISFYEKMQSDKGSIPDRFSAQQFSDYHSELNMSSLELGDSALYFCASSPTTGIGYEQYFGPGTRLTVT.

V is TRBV6-1 and J is TRBJ2-6; TCRdb indicates TRBD2, and absent DNA this call remains unverified. This CDR3 has 16 amino acids. The germline gives CDR1 MNHNS, CDR2 SASEGT. The CDR3 reads CASSKSGGGGANVLTF.

The chain employs TRBV6-1 and TRBJ2-6. Germline V lookup: CDR1 MNHNS, CDR2 SASEGT. The CDR3 has 15 amino acids. The CDR3 sequence is CASRGSEAGANVLTF.